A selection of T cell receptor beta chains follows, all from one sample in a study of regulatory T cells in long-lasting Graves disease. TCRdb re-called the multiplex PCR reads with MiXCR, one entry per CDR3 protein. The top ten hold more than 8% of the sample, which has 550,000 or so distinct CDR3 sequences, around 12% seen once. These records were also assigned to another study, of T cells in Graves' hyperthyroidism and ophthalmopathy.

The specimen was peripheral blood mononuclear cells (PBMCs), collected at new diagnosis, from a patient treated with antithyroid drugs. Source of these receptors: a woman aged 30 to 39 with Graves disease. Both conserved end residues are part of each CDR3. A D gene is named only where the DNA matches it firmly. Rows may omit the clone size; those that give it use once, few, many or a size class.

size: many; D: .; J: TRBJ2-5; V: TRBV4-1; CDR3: CASSQVMHGSGRETQYF; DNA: TGCGCCAGCAGCCAAGTCATGCACGGTTCAGGGAGGGAGACCCAGTACTTC
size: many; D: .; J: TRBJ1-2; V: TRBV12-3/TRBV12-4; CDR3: CASSLRQAANYGYTF; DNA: TGTGCCAGCAGTTTAAGGCAGGCAGCTAACTATGGCTACACCTTC
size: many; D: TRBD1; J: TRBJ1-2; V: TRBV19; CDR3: CASTQGQGAFYGYTF; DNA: TGTGCCAGTACCCAGGGACAGGGGGCTTTCTATGGCTACACCTTC
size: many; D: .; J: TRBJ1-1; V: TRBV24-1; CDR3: CATSDPDNTEAFF; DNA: TGTGCCACCAGTGATCCAGATAACACTGAAGCTTTCTTT
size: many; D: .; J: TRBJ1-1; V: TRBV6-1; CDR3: CASRRSWNTEAFF; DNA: TGTGCCAGCAGACGGTCCTGGAACACTGAAGCTTTCTTT
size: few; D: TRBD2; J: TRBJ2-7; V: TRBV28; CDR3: CASSLPGLAHNYEQYF; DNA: TGTGCCAGCAGTTTACCCGGACTAGCGCACAACTACGAGCAGTACTTC
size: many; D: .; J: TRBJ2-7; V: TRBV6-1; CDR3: CASRGRYRDWIYEQYF; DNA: TGTGCCAGCAGGGGCCGGTACCGGGACTGGATCTACGAGCAGTACTTC
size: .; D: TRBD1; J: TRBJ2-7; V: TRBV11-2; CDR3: CASRADRGATYEQYF; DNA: TGTGCCAGCAGAGCGGACAGGGGGGCCACCTACGAGCAGTACTTC
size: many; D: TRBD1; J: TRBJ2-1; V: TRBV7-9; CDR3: CASSLSRDRGGEQFF; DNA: TGTGCCAGCAGCTTAAGTCGGGACAGGGGGGGTGAGCAGTTCTTC
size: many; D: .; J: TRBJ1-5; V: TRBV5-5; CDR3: CASSLNAGQPQHF; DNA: TGTGCCAGCAGCCTCAATGCAGGGCAGCCCCAGCATTTT
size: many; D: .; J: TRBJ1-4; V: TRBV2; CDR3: CASSGGLVNEKLFF; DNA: TGTGCCAGCAGCGGGGGCTTAGTTAATGAAAAACTGTTTTTT
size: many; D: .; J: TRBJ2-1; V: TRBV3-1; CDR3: CASSQALYEQFF; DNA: TGTGCCAGCAGCCAAGCGTTGTATGAGCAGTTCTTC
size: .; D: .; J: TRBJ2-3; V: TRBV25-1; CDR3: CASRFGTDTQYF; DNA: TGTGCCAGCAGGTTCGGCACAGATACGCAGTATTTT
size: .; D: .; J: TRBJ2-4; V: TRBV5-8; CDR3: CASSLAGTPNIQYF; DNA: TGTGCCAGCAGCTTGGCCGGGACTCCTAACATTCAGTACTTC
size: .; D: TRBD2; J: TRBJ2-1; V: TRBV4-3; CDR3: CASSQGGLSTNEQFF; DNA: TGCGCCAGCAGCCAAGGGGGACTATCTACCAATGAGCAGTTCTTC
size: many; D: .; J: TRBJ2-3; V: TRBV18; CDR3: CASSPLVKVGTDTQYF; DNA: TGTGCCAGCTCACCATTGGTAAAGGTGGGCACAGATACGCAGTATTTT
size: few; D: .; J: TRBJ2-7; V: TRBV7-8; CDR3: CASRQRTGSYYEQYF; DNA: TGTGCCAGCAGACAACGCACAGGCTCCTACTACGAGCAGTACTTC
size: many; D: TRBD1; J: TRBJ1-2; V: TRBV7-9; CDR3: CASSLGGTGSGYTF; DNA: TGTGCCAGCAGCTTAGGGGGGACAGGGAGTGGCTACACCTTC
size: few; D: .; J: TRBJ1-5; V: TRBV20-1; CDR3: CSARDSYSNQPQHF; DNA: TGCAGTGCTAGAGACAGCTATAGCAATCAGCCCCAGCATTTT
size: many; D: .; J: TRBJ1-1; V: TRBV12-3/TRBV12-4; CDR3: CASSLAPGGRTEAFF; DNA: TGTGCCAGCAGTTTAGCGCCGGGGGGCCGGACTGAAGCTTTCTTT
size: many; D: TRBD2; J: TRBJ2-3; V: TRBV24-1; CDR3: CATSPIAGGPDTQYF; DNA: TGTGCCACCAGTCCAATAGCGGGAGGGCCCGATACGCAGTATTTT
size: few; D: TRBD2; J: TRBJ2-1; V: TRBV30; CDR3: CAWTSGRADEQFF; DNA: TGTGCCTGGACTAGCGGGAGGGCGGACGAGCAGTTCTTC
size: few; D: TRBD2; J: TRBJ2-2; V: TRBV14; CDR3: CASSEAGRFSLSGELFF; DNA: TGTGCCAGCAGTGAAGCGGGAAGGTTTAGTTTATCCGGGGAGCTGTTTTTT
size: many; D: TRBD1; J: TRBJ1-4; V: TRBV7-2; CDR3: CASSPPGTGGPFNEKLFF; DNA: TGTGCCAGCAGCCCCCCCGGGACAGGGGGTCCCTTTAATGAAAAACTGTTTTTT
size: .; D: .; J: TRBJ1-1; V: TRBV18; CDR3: CASSPAGANTEAFF; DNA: TGTGCCAGCTCACCAGCAGGGGCAAACACTGAAGCTTTCTTT
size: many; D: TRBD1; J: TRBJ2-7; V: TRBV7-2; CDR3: CASSTQTGAYEQYF; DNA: TGTGCCAGCAGCACCCAGACAGGGGCCTACGAGCAGTACTTC
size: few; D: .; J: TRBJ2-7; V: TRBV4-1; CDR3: CASSQDSPLDGKLSSYEQYF; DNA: TGCGCCAGCAGCCAAGACAGCCCCTTAGACGGCAAACTAAGCTCCTACGAGCAGTACTTC